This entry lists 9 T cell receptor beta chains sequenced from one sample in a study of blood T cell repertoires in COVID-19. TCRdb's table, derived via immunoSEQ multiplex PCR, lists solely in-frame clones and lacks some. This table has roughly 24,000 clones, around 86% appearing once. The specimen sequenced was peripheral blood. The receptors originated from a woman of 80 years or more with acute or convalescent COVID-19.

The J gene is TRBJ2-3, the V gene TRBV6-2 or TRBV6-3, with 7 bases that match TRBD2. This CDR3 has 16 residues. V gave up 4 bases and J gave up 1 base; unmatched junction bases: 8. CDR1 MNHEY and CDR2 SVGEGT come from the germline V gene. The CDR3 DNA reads TGTGCCAGCAGTTCGCCGGGGGGTAAGGGCACAGATACGCAGTATTTT. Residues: CASSSPGGKGTDTQYF.

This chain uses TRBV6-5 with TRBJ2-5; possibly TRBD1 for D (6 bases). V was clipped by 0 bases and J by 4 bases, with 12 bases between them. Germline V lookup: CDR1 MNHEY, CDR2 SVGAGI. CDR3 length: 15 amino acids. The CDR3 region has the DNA TGTGCCAGCAGTTACTCGGCAGGGGTTCGAGAGACCCAGTACTTC. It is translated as CASSYSAGVRETQYF.

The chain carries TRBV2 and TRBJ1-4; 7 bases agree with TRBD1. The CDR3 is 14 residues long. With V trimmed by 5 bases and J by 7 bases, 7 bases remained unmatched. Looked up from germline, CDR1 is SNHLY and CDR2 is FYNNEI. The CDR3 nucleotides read TGTGCCAGCAGTCTACAGGGGTTAGCTGAAAAACTGTTTTTT. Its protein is CASSLQGLAEKLFF. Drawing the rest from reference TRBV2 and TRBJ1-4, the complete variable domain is EPEVTQTPSHQVTQMGQEVILRCVPISNHLYFYWYRQILGQKVEFLVSFYNNEISEKSEIFDDQFSVERPDGSNFTLKIRSTKLEDSAMYFCASSLQGLAEKLFFGSGTQLSVL.

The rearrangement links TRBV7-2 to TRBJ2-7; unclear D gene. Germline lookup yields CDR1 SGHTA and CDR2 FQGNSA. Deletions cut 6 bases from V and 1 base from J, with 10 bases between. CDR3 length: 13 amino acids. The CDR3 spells CASSPVPSYEQYF. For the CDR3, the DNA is TGTGCCAGCAGTCCAGTCCCTTCCTACGAGCAGTACTTC.

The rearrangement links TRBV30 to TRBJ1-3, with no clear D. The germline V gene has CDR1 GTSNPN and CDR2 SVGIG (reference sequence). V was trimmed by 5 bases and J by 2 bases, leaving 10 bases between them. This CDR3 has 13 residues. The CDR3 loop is CAWVRMAGNTIYF. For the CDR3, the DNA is TGTGCCTGGGTGCGGATGGCTGGAAACACCATATATTTT.

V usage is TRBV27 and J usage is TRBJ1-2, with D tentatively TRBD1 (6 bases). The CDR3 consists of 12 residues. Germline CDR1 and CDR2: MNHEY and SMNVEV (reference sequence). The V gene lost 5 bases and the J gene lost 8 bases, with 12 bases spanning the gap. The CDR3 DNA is TGTGCCAGCAGTCAACCGGGACAAGGCTACACCTTC. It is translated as CASSQPGQGYTF.

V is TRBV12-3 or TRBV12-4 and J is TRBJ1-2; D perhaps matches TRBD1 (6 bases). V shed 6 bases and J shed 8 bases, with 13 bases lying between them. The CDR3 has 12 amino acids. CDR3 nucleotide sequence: TGTGCCAGCAGCCCAGGACAGCGGGGCTACACCTTC. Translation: CASSPGQRGYTF.

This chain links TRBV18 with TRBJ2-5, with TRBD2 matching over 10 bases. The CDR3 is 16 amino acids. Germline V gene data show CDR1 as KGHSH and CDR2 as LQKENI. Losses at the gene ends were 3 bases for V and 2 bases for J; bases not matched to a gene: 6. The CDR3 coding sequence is TGTGCCAGCTCACCCGGACTAGCGGTTGTTCAAGAGACCCAGTACTTC. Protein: CASSPGLAVVQETQYF.

In nucleotides, the CDR3 is TGCAGCGTTGAGGGAGGAAGGGGCACAGATACGCAGTATTTT. It is translated as CSVEGGRGTDTQYF. The rearrangement joins TRBV29-1 to TRBJ2-3, with D maybe TRBD2 (6 bases). Germline V gene lookup returns CDR1 SQVTM and CDR2 ANQGSEA. The CDR3 is 14 residues long. V was shortened by 3 bases and J by 1 base, with 11 bases between the two germline ends.